A selection of T cell receptor beta chains follows, all from one sample in a study of cytomegalovirus exposure and HLA in healthy donors. Data came from immunoSEQ multiplex PCR; TCRdb stores just in-frame clones and leaves some out. Here the sample spans 150,000 to 200,000 clones, over 75% being singletons. The sequenced material came from PBMCs. These receptors all stem from a female donor in good health and CMV-seronegative. The CDR3 runs from the conserved cysteine through the conserved F or W. D genes are given only for firm matches. Size is stated for part of the rows, as once, few or many counts, or as a class when the clone is expanded.

D gene	V gene	clone size	J gene	CDR3 protein	CDR3 DNA
-	TRBV14	-	TRBJ2-5	CASSQVAGAGETQYF	TGTGCCAGCAGCCAAGTAGCAGGGGCCGGGGAGACCCAGTACTTC
-	TRBV10-3	few	TRBJ1-4	CAISETPGLKNEKLFF	TGTGCCATCAGTGAGACCCCGGGACTCAAAAATGAAAAACTGTTTTTT
-	TRBV11-2	few	TRBJ1-1	CASSLVRWSTEAFF	TGTGCCAGCAGCTTAGTGCGGTGGAGCACTGAAGCTTTCTTT
-	TRBV6-1	-	TRBJ1-5	CASSQQGMGNQPQHF	TGTGCCAGCAGTCAACAGGGAATGGGCAATCAGCCCCAGCATTTT
-	TRBV7-2	-	TRBJ1-5	CASSLGQINQPQHF	TGTGCCAGCAGCTTAGGACAGATCAATCAGCCCCAGCATTTT
TRBD2	TRBV7-9	-	TRBJ2-7	CASAGGRANEQYF	TGTGCCAGCGCGGGCGGGAGGGCGAACGAGCAGTACTTC
TRBD2	TRBV9	-	TRBJ2-1	CASSVAGLAGVLEQFF	TGTGCCAGCAGCGTAGCTGGGCTAGCGGGAGTCCTTGAGCAGTTCTTC
-	TRBV7-3	-	TRBJ1-5	CASSLEGAQPQHF	TGTGCCAGCAGCTTAGAGGGTGCTCAGCCCCAGCATTTT
TRBD2	TRBV7-2	-	TRBJ2-3	CASSIIAGVPDTQYF	TGTGCCAGCAGCATTATAGCGGGAGTCCCAGATACGCAGTATTTT
TRBD2	TRBV11-2	-	TRBJ2-7	CASSLATSGSYEQYF	TGTGCCAGCAGCTTAGCTACTAGCGGGAGCTACGAGCAGTACTTC
TRBD2	TRBV19	-	TRBJ2-5	CASSPGGVPQETQYF	TGTGCCAGTAGCCCCGGGGGGGTCCCCCAAGAGACCCAGTACTTC
-	TRBV6-4	-	TRBJ2-1	CASSDFFKRNSYNEQFF	TGTGCCAGCAGTGACTTTTTCAAGCGGAACTCCTACAATGAGCAGTTCTTC
-	TRBV6-5	-	TRBJ2-5	CASSWGLGETQYF	TGTGCCAGCAGCTGGGGGCTCGGAGAGACCCAGTACTTC
-	TRBV29-1	-	TRBJ1-6	CSVATGNGNSPLHF	TGCAGCGTTGCTACGGGGAACGGTAATTCACCCCTCCACTTT
-	TRBV10-3	few	TRBJ2-7	CAIESSLFYEQYF	TGTGCCATCGAGAGCTCGCTGTTCTACGAGCAGTACTTC
TRBD1	TRBV28	-	TRBJ2-7	CASSTTGTGPYEQYF	TGTGCCAGCAGTACCACCGGGACAGGGCCCTACGAGCAGTACTTC
TRBD2	TRBV6-6	-	TRBJ2-2	CASSKPGLALTGELFF	TGTGCCAGCAGTAAACCGGGACTAGCGTTAACCGGGGAGCTGTTTTTT
-	TRBV19	-	TRBJ1-3	CASWDTGRTGNTIYF	TGTGCCAGTTGGGATACAGGGAGAACTGGAAACACCATATATTTT
-	TRBV5-4	-	TRBJ2-7	CASSLGGTSHITYEQYF	TGTGCCAGCAGCTTGGGGGGGACTTCCCACATCACCTACGAGCAGTACTTC
TRBD2	TRBV4-3	-	TRBJ2-1	CASSQGAGSYNEQFF	TGCGCCAGCAGCCAAGGAGCGGGGTCCTACAATGAGCAGTTCTTC
-	TRBV15	-	TRBJ1-6	CATSRASNSPLHF	TGTGCCACCAGCAGAGCCAGTAATTCACCCCTCCACTTT
-	TRBV6-1	once	TRBJ2-7	CASSLGGEQYF	TGTGCCAGCAGCCTCGGTGGCGAGCAGTACTTC
TRBD1	TRBV30	-	TRBJ2-7	CAWSTSGTGGYEQYF	TGTGCCTGGAGCACCTCCGGGACAGGGGGCTACGAGCAGTACTTC
-	TRBV15	once	TRBJ1-2	CATSRGTSDGYTF	TGTGCCACCAGCAGAGGAACCAGTGATGGCTACACCTTC
-	TRBV4-2	-	TRBJ1-1	CASSQVLGNTEAFF	TGTGCCAGCAGCCAAGTACTAGGGAACACTGAAGCTTTCTTT
-	TRBV6-5	-	TRBJ2-7	CASSTLGYEQYF	TGTGCCAGCAGTACTCTAGGTTACGAGCAGTACTTC
-	TRBV7-8	few	TRBJ1-1	CASSLDRTDTEAFF	TGTGCCAGCAGCTTAGACAGAACCGACACTGAAGCTTTCTTT
-	TRBV5-6	-	TRBJ2-7	CASSRGTFSEQYF	TGTGCCAGCAGCCGCGGGACCTTCTCCGAGCAGTACTTC
TRBD2	TRBV19	-	TRBJ2-7	CASSPSSSGGIYEQYF	TGTGCCAGTAGCCCTTCCTCTAGCGGGGGGATCTACGAGCAGTACTTC